The clone carrying this T cell receptor beta chain was observed a handful of times. Its antigen is unidentified. Between the trimmed V and J ends, which lost 7 bases and 1 base, there was a span of 7 bases. This CDR3 has 13 residues. CDR1 is MNHNS, CDR2 SASEGT, per germline. Treatment defined: roughly 10-day PBMC culture with coronavirus spike peptide pools or control peptides (ViraFEST assay). First, ViraFEST expanded antigen-specific T cells with peptide pools, and next it sequenced the TCRs. These data are taken from a study of vaccination and CD4 T cells after COVID-19. Points from the study as a whole: Within the convalescent patients, spike mono-reactivity was found in 304 of 307 vaccine-specific clones. The appearance of a median about 86% of reactive clones in convalescent patients occurred only post-vaccination. A relatively small number of convalescent patients were studied, and no early post-infection timepoints were included.

Sequencing of cultured CD4+ T cell DNA used the Oncomine TCR Beta short-read assay. From the PCR reads, TCRdb called clonotypes with MiXCR, one entry per CDR3 protein. The sample consists of more than 10,000 distinct CDR3 sequences, 45% to 60% of them appearing once. The chain couples TRBV6-1 to TRBJ2-2; D is unresolved. Sequenced material: CD4+ T cells from blood, cultured in vitro. The origin of this receptor is a human donor who had recovered from COVID-19. The CDR3 loop is CASTPQNTGELFF. The CDR3 DNA follows: TGTGCCAGCACTCCGCAGAACACCGGGGAGCTGTTTTTT.